This passage covers 9 T cell receptor beta chains from one sample sequenced in a study of cytomegalovirus exposure and HLA in healthy donors (dated by TCRdb to 2015 to 2018). Library preparation employed the immunoSEQ multiplex PCR assay. A mixture of 60 forward primers for TCR Vbeta segments and 13 reverse primers for TCR Jbeta segments was used in the multiplex PCR. Here the immuneACCESS table is served through TCRdb, limited to in-frame sequences with V and J called. Missing clones are a known gap in these copies; in checked studies unresolved V genes cover under half, and the rest lacks a known reason. In all, the sample holds some 71,000 clones, and roughly 80% of those were seen once. Of the sample, 22% is held by the ten largest clones. The sample was PBMCs. The source is a woman aged 25-40 years in good health and CMV-seropositive.

V gene TRBV19 combines with J gene TRBJ1-1; tentative D call: TRBD1 (5 bases). V lost 3 bases and J 4 bases, leaving 27 bases between the germline ends. Germline CDR1 and CDR2: LNHDA and SQIVND (reference sequence). The CDR3 is made up of 19 amino acids. The CDR3 DNA is TGTGCCAGTAGTATCTCCACATTACACCCGGGGGGAAAGAGCACTGAAGCTTTCTTT. This gives the protein CASSISTLHPGGKSTEAFF.

This clone was detected only once. The rearrangement links TRBV6-5 to TRBJ1-2; 9 bases are shared with TRBD1. The trim removed 6 bases at V and 4 bases at J, leaving 6 bases unmatched. The CDR3 is made up of 14 amino acids. The germline V gene has CDR1 MNHEY and CDR2 SVGAGI. The CDR3 nucleotides are TGTGCCAGCAGGCCAAGACAGGGGGGCTATGGCTACACCTTC. Residues: CASRPRQGGYGYTF.

The chain carries TRBV30 and TRBJ1-1, with D unresolved. Germline V CDR1 and CDR2: GTSNPN, SVGIG (reference sequence). CDR3 length equals 14 residues. V was shortened by 0 bases and J by 4 bases, with 12 bases between the two germline ends. The CDR3 bases are TGTGCCTGGAGTGTAACCCGGGGAGGCACTGAAGCTTTCTTT. Amino acid sequence: CAWSVTRGGTEAFF. The full variable domain, its missing parts supplied by reference TRBV30 and TRBJ1-1, is SQTIHQWPATLVQPVGSPLSLECTVEGTSNPNLYWYRQAAGRGLQLLFYSVGIGQISSEVPQNLSASRPQDRQFILSSKKLLLSDSGFYLCAWSVTRGGTEAFFGQGTRLTVV.

The genes are TRBV7-2 and TRBJ2-4; 8 bases map to TRBD2. CDR1 and CDR2 (germline): SGHTA, FQGNSA. This CDR3 is 13 amino acids long. The ends lost 5 bases at V and 7 bases at J; junction bases unmatched: 4. CDR3 nucleotides: TGTGCCAGCAGCGACGGGGGGGCGAACATTCAGTACTTC. This translates into CASSDGGANIQYF. Using reference TRBV7-2 and TRBJ2-4 for the parts outside the CDR3, the full variable domain is GAGVSQSPSNKVTEKGKDVELRCDPISGHTALYWYRQSLGQGLEFLIYFQGNSAPDKSGLPSDRFSAERTGGSVSTLTIQRTQQEDSAVYLCASSDGGANIQYFGAGTRLSVL.

This sequence joins TRBV6-5 and TRBJ2-2; 11 bases agree with TRBD2. V lost 5 bases, J lost 9 bases, and 5 bases stayed unmatched. This CDR3 has 14 residues. Looked up from germline, CDR1 is MNHEY and CDR2 is SVGAGI. CDR3 loop: CASSVTSGIRELFF. In DNA, the CDR3 is TGTGCCAGCAGTGTGACTAGCGGGATTAGGGAGCTGTTTTTT.

The J gene is TRBJ1-5, the V gene TRBV7-2; weak D call: TRBD1 (6 bases). This CDR3 spans 17 amino acids. Germline loops: CDR1 SGHTA, CDR2 FQGNSA. V lost 5 bases and J 3 bases, leaving 20 bases between the germline ends. CDR3 bases: TGTGCCAGCAGCGCGGGCTCCGGGACACAGAACAATCAGCCCCAGCATTTT. Residues: CASSAGSGTQNNQPQHF. The full variable domain, completed using reference TRBV7-2 and TRBJ1-5, is GAGVSQSPSNKVTEKGKDVELRCDPISGHTALYWYRQSLGQGLEFLIYFQGNSAPDKSGLPSDRFSAERTGGSVSTLTIQRTQQEDSAVYLCASSAGSGTQNNQPQHFGDGTRLSIL.

On this clone: A read error may produce the germline difference seen at one junction end. Here the CDR3 DNA reads TGTGCCCGAGGGAGACGGAACCCTGAAGCTTTCTTT. It codes for CARGRRNPEAFF. The V gene is TRBV6-4, the J gene TRBJ1-1; D gene unclear. The CDR3 runs to 12 residues. Germline CDR1 is MRHNA and CDR2 is SNTAGT.

The chain links TRBV6-6 to TRBJ1-2; 8 bases agree with TRBD1. V trimming: 6 bases; J trimming: 2 bases; junction bases outside the gene matches: 2. From germline, CDR1 is MNHNY and CDR2 SVGAGI (reference sequence). The CDR3 sequence is 13 residues long. The CDR3 region has the DNA TGTGCCAGCAGCCGGGACAGGAACTATGGCTACACCTTC. Protein product: CASSRDRNYGYTF.

The chain has TRBV7-8 and TRBJ2-3; no clear D. Germline CDR1 is SGHVS and CDR2 is FQNEAQ. V lost 3 bases to trimming and J lost 2 bases, with 3 bases between them. This CDR3 is 12 amino acids long. CDR3 coding DNA: TGTGCCAGCAGCTTGTACACAGATACGCAGTATTTT. Encoded protein: CASSLYTDTQYF.